This T cell receptor (beta chain) was retrieved from a study of T cell responses to AZD1222 COVID-19 vaccine. Study conclusions and caveats: Donors in the cohort were predominantly white British and more often female, and clonal diversity was possibly underestimated. Sampling captured repertoires only after the peak T cell response. Spike was spanned by vaccine-associated CD4 TCRs, which were dominant at 160-218 and 743-854.

Points on this clone: Its matching antigen is unknown.

TCRdb's copy holds only in-frame clones and misses some; the assay was immunoSEQ multiplex PCR. Among roughly 120,000 clones listed, about 90% were seen once. The source of this sequence is an adult who received the AZD1222 COVID-19 vaccine. The starting material was peripheral blood, obtained 28 days after the second AZD1222 dose.

The DNA of the CDR3 is TGTGCCAGCAGCTTGGGGGGCGGGGTCTCCTACAATGAGCAGTTCTTC. It codes for CASSLGGGVSYNEQFF. The V and J genes are TRBV5-6 and TRBJ2-1; maybe TRBD2 (6 bases). CDR3 length equals 16 residues. Between the trimmed V and J ends, which lost 0 bases and 0 bases, there was a span of 10 bases. Germline V gives CDR1 SGHDT, CDR2 YYEEEE.